This T cell receptor (beta chain) is drawn from a study of shared clonotypes between healthy human individuals. The germline gives CDR1 SGHRS, CDR2 YFSETQ. V dropped 1 base and J dropped 6 bases, with 6 bases sitting between them. The CDR3 sequence is 12 residues long. The CD4+ fraction was divided into a CD45RA+ naive subset and a CD45RA-negative memory subset. Per sorted-subset replicate PCR, input was approximately 0.2 ug DNA, representing around 29,000 T cell genomes. TCRdb keeps only in-frame clones here, not all; method: immunoSEQ multiplex PCR. The data contain about 340,000 clones, about 70% of them singletons. Study-level findings and limits: Investigators collected only blood, and repertoires in tissues likely differ. Generation probabilities were higher for clonotypes shared across all four sorted-subset donors than for unshared ones.

On this clone itself: Its cognate antigen is unknown. A clone one base away is much larger, so this may be a read error. In the same sample, other DNA sequences code for this CDR3.

This clonotype originated in a man aged 25-40 years in good health. The sample comprised memory CD4+ T cells sorted from blood. Subset here: CD45RA-negative fraction. V and J are TRBV5-1 and TRBJ2-3; D ambiguous. The CDR3 DNA reads as TGCGCCAGCAGCTTGTCAGGCGATACGCAGTATTTT. Protein: CASSLSGDTQYF. The entire variable domain, with the rest obtained from reference TRBV5-1 and TRBJ2-3, is as follows: KAGVTQTPRYLIKTRGQQVTLSCSPISGHRSVSWYQQTPGQGLQFLFEYFSETQRNKGNFPGRFSGRQFSNSRSEMNVSTLELGDSALYLCASSLSGDTQYFGPGTRLTVL.